One sample yielded the 32 T cell receptor beta chains listed below, sequenced in a study of T cell repertoires in cytomegalovirus infection. MiXCR, applied by TCRdb to the reads, yields one record per CDR3 protein. The sample yields about 740,000 distinct CDR3 sequences, 35% to 45% seen once. Sequencing was performed on PBMCs. These receptors came from a human donor in good health (CMV status not recorded). Some clones in this sample may be carry-over from other donors' samples.

This clonotype occurred once. The genes are TRBV19 and TRBJ2-1; 8 positions match TRBD2. CDR3 length: 15 residues. From germline, CDR1 is LNHDA and CDR2 SQIVND (reference sequence). V was clipped by 3 bases and J by 4 bases; unmatched bases: 5. CDR3 sequence (DNA): TGTGCCAGTAGTATTAGTGCTAGCGGGTACAATGAGCAGTTCTTC. Translated, it gives CASSISASGYNEQFF.

This clonotype was seen more than once but under ten times. The genes are TRBV7-9 and TRBJ2-7, with D possibly matching TRBD2 (7 bases). V lost 4 bases and J lost 3, with 28 bases in between. CDR3 length: 19 residues. Germline V gene data show CDR1 as SEHNR and CDR2 as FQNEAQ (reference sequence). The DNA of the CDR3 is TGTGCCAGCAGCTCCTCACCGGTCGGAGAGGGGGGGTTCTTCTACGAGCAGTACTTC. Translation: CASSSSPVGEGGFFYEQYF.

The rearrangement joins TRBV5-4 to TRBJ1-1, with D hard to call. In germline, CDR1 is SGHNT, CDR2 YYREEE (reference sequence). V gave up 4 bases and J gave up 4 bases, with 17 bases separating them. The CDR3 contains 15 residues. Here the CDR3 reads CASSETRRTVTEAFF. Written as DNA, the CDR3 is TGTGCCAGCAGCGAGACGCGGAGGACGGTCACTGAAGCTTTCTTT.

The rearrangement links TRBV4-2 to TRBJ2-6, with TRBD2 matching over 9 bases. V was clipped by 6 bases and J by 0 bases; unmatched bases: 6. Germline-derived CDR1 and CDR2 are LGHNA and YNFKEQ. The CDR3 consists of 17 residues. CDR3 nucleotides: TGTGCCAGCAGTCGGCTAGCGGGAACCTCTGGGGCCAACGTCCTGACTTTC. It specifies CASSRLAGTSGANVLTF.

This clonotype was recorded a few times. The rearrangement uses TRBV28 and TRBJ2-1; TRBD2 aligns across 8 bases. Trimming cost V 6 bases and J 2 bases; bases outside gene matches: 6. CDR3 length: 15 amino acids. Germline V gene data show CDR1 as MDHEN and CDR2 as SYDVKM. In DNA, the CDR3 is TGTGCCAGCAGCGTTAGCGGGAACACCTACAATGAGCAGTTCTTC. This gives the protein CASSVSGNTYNEQFF. Supplemented by reference TRBV28 and TRBJ2-1, the full variable domain reads DVKVTQSSRYLVKRTGEKVFLECVQDMDHENMFWYRQDPGLGLRLIYFSYDVKMKEKGDIPEGYSVSREKKERFSLILESASTNQTSMYLCASSVSGNTYNEQFFGPGTRLTVL.

This clonotype was detected a few times. No conserved phenylalanine or tryptophan ends this CDR3, so it is likely a read error. This sequence joins TRBV10-3 and TRBJ2-7, with 7 bases fitting TRBD1. Germline-derived CDR1 and CDR2 are ENHRY and SYGVKD. This CDR3 contains 12 residues. Trimming cost V 8 bases and J 6 bases; bases outside gene matches: 7. CDR3 DNA: TGTGCCATCGGGGGAACAGGGGCCGAGCAGTACTGC. Amino acids: CAIGGTGAEQYC.

Concerning this clonotype: It is likely a read error, because the conserved phenylalanine at the end of the CDR3 is missing. The DNA is left out, because the CDR3 cannot be placed on it with certainty; the CDR3 is given as TCRdb lists it. The V and J genes are TRBV4-2 and TRBJ2-3; TRBD1, the table's D call, lacks a check against the DNA. The CDR3 has 13 amino acids, counting both end residues. Germline V gene sequence: CDR1 LGHNA, CDR2 YNFKEQ. The CDR3 region is CASILGGGDTQYL.

The chain employs TRBV19 and TRBJ1-2; TRBD1 agrees at 7 bases. Trimming cost V 1 base and J 3 bases; bases outside gene matches: 5. Germline V gene sequence: CDR1 LNHDA, CDR2 SQIVND (reference sequence). The CDR3 contains 15 residues. In nucleotides, the CDR3 is TGTGCCAGTAGTATAGGAGGGACAGTCTACTATGGCTACACCTTC. It translates to CASSIGGTVYYGYTF.

CDR3 amino acids: CASRQGAGNTIYF. The CDR3 region has the DNA TGTGCCAGCCGACAGGGAGCTGGAAACACCATATATTTT. The chain employs TRBV7-4 and TRBJ1-3, with 7 nucleotides matching TRBD1. Germline V gene sequence: CDR1 SGHVT, CDR2 SQSDAQ. This CDR3 is 13 amino acids long. With 8 bases clipped from V and 2 bases from J, the junction kept 3 bases outside the gene matches.

The chain combines TRBV18 with TRBJ1-4; 7 bases agree with TRBD1. CDR1 is KGHSH and CDR2 is LQKENI in the germline V gene. This CDR3 has 16 amino acids. With V trimmed by 3 bases and J by 4 bases, 8 bases remained unmatched. CDR3 residues: CASSPIPTGNNEKLFF. DNA of the CDR3: TGTGCCAGCTCACCGATTCCGACAGGGAATAATGAAAAACTGTTTTTT.

The chain combines TRBV7-6 with TRBJ2-6; weak D call: TRBD1 (6 bases). This CDR3 has 16 residues. Germline CDR1 SGHVS, CDR2 FNYEAQ. The V end was cut by 5 bases, the J end by 1 base, with 12 bases between. The CDR3: CASSQTGRSGANVLTF. The CDR3 DNA sequence: TGTGCCAGCAGCCAGACAGGAAGATCTGGGGCCAACGTCCTGACTTTC.

The rearrangement uses TRBV6-2 or TRBV6-3 and TRBJ2-1; D is possibly TRBD1 (6 bases). Germline V gene data show CDR1 as MNHEY and CDR2 as SVGEGT. Trimming left V 2 bases short and J 5 bases short, with 7 bases between. This CDR3 contains 13 residues. This CDR3 reads CASSYRDNNEQFF. The CDR3 DNA sequence: TGTGCCAGCAGTTACCGGGACAACAATGAGCAGTTCTTC.

This clonotype was detected a few times. This chain connects TRBV12-3 or TRBV12-4 to TRBJ2-3, with unresolved D. The ends were cut back, 3 bases at V and 7 bases at J, with 17 bases in the middle. CDR3 size: 15 residues. The CDR3 sequence: CASSLVGASFHTQYF. The DNA for the CDR3 is TGTGCCAGCAGTTTGGTGGGTGCCTCTTTTCATACGCAGTATTTT.

The chain uses TRBV5-6 and TRBJ2-6; 7 bases are shared with TRBD1. Germline CDR1 SGHDT, CDR2 YYEEEE. The V segment lost 3 bases and the J segment 0 bases; nucleotides outside the gene matches: 3. The CDR3 loop spans 16 amino acids. Here the CDR3 reads CASSYGTASGANVLTF. In nucleotides, the CDR3 is TGTGCCAGCAGCTATGGGACAGCCTCTGGGGCCAACGTCCTGACTTTC.

Notes on this clonotype: A much larger clonotype is one base distant, so this may be a read error. This chain uses TRBV7-3 with TRBJ2-5; the D gene is possibly TRBD2 (6 bases). The CDR3 is made up of 14 amino acids. Per the germline V gene, CDR1 is SGHTA and CDR2 is FQGTGA. The CDR3 protein is CSSSSGGGGETQYF. The CDR3 region has the DNA TGTTCCAGCAGCTCCGGGGGTGGCGGGGAGACCCAGTACTTC.

The table lists this clonotype with many counts. The rearrangement links TRBV27 to TRBJ2-7; D might be TRBD2 (6 bases). Germline CDR1 is MNHEY and CDR2 is SMNVEV (reference sequence). V was trimmed by 6 bases and J by 4 bases, leaving 16 bases between them. This CDR3 is 14 amino acids long. CDR3 protein: CASSSGRGAYEQYF. The CDR3, as DNA: TGTGCCAGCAGCTCCGGGAGAGGGGCTTACGAGCAGTACTTC.

V and J are TRBV12-3 or TRBV12-4 and TRBJ2-4; possibly TRBD2 for D (7 bases). The CDR3 sequence is 20 residues long. V gave up 5 bases and J gave up 0 bases, with 26 bases separating them. For the CDR3, the DNA is TGTGCCAGCAGTACCGGTGGGGGGGCCGGAAGATTACTAGCCAAAAACATTCAGTACTTC. Protein: CASSTGGGAGRLLAKNIQYF.

The V and J genes are TRBV11-1 and TRBJ2-6; D might be TRBD1 (5 bases). The CDR3 is 14 residues long. Germline V gives CDR1 SGHAT, CDR2 FQDESV (reference sequence). V lost 4 bases and J lost 2, with 6 bases in between. The CDR3 loop reads CASSWTTGANVLTF. CDR3 DNA sequence: TGTGCCAGCAGCTGGACAACTGGGGCCAACGTCCTGACTTTC.

This rearrangement joins TRBV28 to TRBJ1-1; D call uncertain. Germline V gene data show CDR1 as MDHEN and CDR2 as SYDVKM. The CDR3 extends over 13 amino acids. Between the trimmed V and J ends, which lost 6 bases and 4 bases, there was a span of 12 bases. The CDR3: CASSAVRVTEAFF. DNA of the CDR3: TGTGCCAGCAGCGCCGTTAGGGTCACTGAAGCTTTCTTT.

This clonotype showed up just a few times. The chain carries TRBV11-2 and TRBJ1-1, with a possible D match to TRBD1 (5 bases). Germline V lookup: CDR1 SGHAT, CDR2 FQNNGV. There are 12 residues in the CDR3. V lost 1 base, J lost 10 bases, and 10 bases lay in between. The CDR3 spells CASSLVGVRAFF. CDR3 nucleotide sequence: TGTGCCAGCAGCTTAGTGGGGGTGCGAGCTTTCTTT.

The chain employs TRBV7-9 and TRBJ1-2; TRBD1 agrees at 7 bases. This CDR3 is 13 amino acids long. The junction had 9 bases not matched to a gene; V was cut back by 5 bases and J by 9 bases. Germline CDR1 SEHNR, CDR2 FQNEAQ (reference sequence). The CDR3, as DNA: TGTGCCAGCAGCCCCTCCGGGACAGTCAGCTACACCTTC. Translating it yields CASSPSGTVSYTF.

The table lists this clonotype with many counts. V gene TRBV12-3 or TRBV12-4 combines with J gene TRBJ1-5, with D perhaps matching TRBD1 (6 bases). Between the trimmed V and J ends, which lost 3 bases and 7 bases, there was a span of 7 bases. CDR3 length: 12 residues. This chain's CDR3 is CASSFRGQPQHF. The CDR3 nucleotides read TGTGCCAGCAGTTTCAGGGGCCAGCCCCAGCATTTT.

The chain links TRBV6-5 to TRBJ2-3, with TRBD2 matching 8 bases. V shed 6 bases and J 2 bases; nucleotides not matched to a gene: 4. The CDR3 covers 14 residues. Germline V gives CDR1 MNHEY, CDR2 SVGAGI. In DNA, the CDR3 is TGTGCCAGCAGCGGGACTAGGGACACAGATACGCAGTATTTT. It translates to CASSGTRDTDTQYF.

The table lists this clonotype with a few counts. The chain couples TRBV27 to TRBJ2-3; 7 nucleotides line up with TRBD1. V shed 8 bases and J 4 bases; nucleotides not matched to a gene: 6. Germline V gives CDR1 MNHEY, CDR2 SMNVEV (reference sequence). This CDR3 region has 13 residues. This chain's CDR3 is CASRYRGADTQYF. CDR3 sequence (DNA): TGTGCCAGCCGCTACAGGGGCGCAGATACGCAGTATTTT.

This clonotype was picked up a small number of times. The genes are TRBV19 and TRBJ1-5; 9 bases are a match to TRBD1. The CDR3 extends over 17 amino acids. The V and J ends lost 1 base and 3 bases, in that order; junction bases with no gene match: 7. Germline V gene sequence: CDR1 LNHDA, CDR2 SQIVND (reference sequence). DNA of the CDR3: TGTGCCAGTAGTATAGGAGTGACAGGGGGTTTCAATCAGCCCCAGCATTTT. Its protein product is CASSIGVTGGFNQPQHF.

Only a few counts were recorded for this clonotype. The chain joins TRBV28 to TRBJ1-1; 7 bases are shared with TRBD1. V shed 5 bases and J 2 bases; nucleotides not matched to a gene: 11. There are 16 residues in the CDR3. The germline V gene has CDR1 MDHEN and CDR2 SYDVKM. The CDR3 spells CASSLPRGDPNTEAFF. In nucleotides, the CDR3 is TGTGCCAGCAGTCTACCCAGGGGGGACCCAAACACTGAAGCTTTCTTT.

V and J are TRBV28 and TRBJ2-1, with 13 nucleotides matching TRBD2. J lost 4 bases, V lost 6 bases, and 9 bases had no gene match. This CDR3 has 17 residues. From germline, CDR1 is MDHEN and CDR2 SYDVKM. CDR3 region: CASRATSGRAIYNEQFF. The DNA for the CDR3 is TGTGCCAGCAGGGCTACTAGCGGGAGGGCCATATACAATGAGCAGTTCTTC.

This clonotype was counted between two and nine times. The chain joins TRBV7-9 to TRBJ2-7; D not resolved. The V gene lost 2 bases and the J gene lost 3 bases, with 11 bases spanning the gap. The length of the CDR3 is 14 residues. Looked up from germline, CDR1 is SEHNR and CDR2 is FQNEAQ (reference sequence). CDR3 amino acids: CASSLLLLGYEQYF. The CDR3 nucleotides are TGTGCCAGCAGCTTACTTCTCTTGGGCTACGAGCAGTACTTC.

This clonotype was picked up many times. The V and J genes are TRBV7-2 and TRBJ2-7, with 11 bases that match TRBD1. J lost 7 bases, V lost 5 bases, and 10 bases had no gene match. Germline values: CDR1 SGHTA, CDR2 FQGNSA. This CDR3 region has 15 residues. CDR3 loop: CASSLRTGGEGEQYF. The CDR3 DNA is TGTGCCAGCAGCCTACGGACAGGGGGCGAAGGGGAGCAGTACTTC.

Notes on this clonotype: This may arise from a read error, as a much more abundant clone is one base away. The V and J genes are TRBV7-2 and TRBJ1-4; 9 bases are shared with TRBD1. This CDR3 is built from 13 residues. CDR1 and CDR2 from the germline V gene are SGHTA and FQGNSA. The CDR3 region is CVSSLSRGQGLFF. The CDR3 bases are TGTGTCAGCAGCTTATCCCGGGGACAGGGACTGTTTTTT.

The genes are TRBV19 and TRBJ2-1; D is tentatively TRBD1 or TRBD2 (5 bases each). The CDR3 is made up of 12 amino acids. The V end lost 5 bases, the J end lost 6 bases, and 8 bases lay between the germline ends. Germline loops: CDR1 LNHDA, CDR2 SQIVND (reference sequence). Here the CDR3 DNA reads TGTGCCAGTAGTGGGGGTACCAATGAGCAGTTCTTC. The encoded protein is CASSGGTNEQFF.

This sequence joins TRBV28 and TRBJ1-2; a weak D match, TRBD1 (6 bases). Trimming pared 6 bases from V and 10 bases from J, leaving 18 bases between. CDR3 length: 13 residues. Per the germline V gene, CDR1 is MDHEN and CDR2 is SYDVKM. This CDR3 is CASRSGGPGAYTF. The CDR3 DNA sequence: TGTGCCAGCAGGTCTGGGGGGCCCGGAGCCTACACCTTC.